The 18 T cell receptor beta chains reported below all come from one sample, sequenced in a study of T cells expressing NK-cell markers. TCRdb reprocessed the 5' RACE reads and reports one entry per CDR3 protein, with no DNA. The table for this sample gives about 460,000 distinct CDR3 sequences. Sequencing input: blood T cells: a sorted CD56 or NKG2C T cell subset, CD4+ or CD8+ T cells, or bulk PBMC T cells (not recorded which). These receptors originate from a woman aged 45 to 65 in good health.

V is TRBV20-1 and J is TRBJ2-7; no DNA is available, so the TRBD2 call from TCRdb remains unchecked. This CDR3 spans 14 amino acids. Germline V lookup: CDR1 DFQATT, CDR2 SNEGSKA (reference sequence). The CDR3 loop is CSARTRYRSYEQYF.

This chain links TRBV2 with TRBJ1-6; no DNA is available, so the TRBD1 call from TCRdb remains unchecked. In germline, CDR1 is SNHLY, CDR2 FYNNEI. The CDR3 has 14 amino acids. CDR3: CASTSTGALSPLHF.

The chain recombines TRBV24-1 with TRBJ2-1; TCRdb's D call, TRBD1, is unchecked because there is no DNA. The germline V gene has CDR1 KGHDR and CDR2 SFDVKD. CDR3 length: 15 amino acids. This CDR3 is CATSDQQGAYNEQFF.

This sequence joins TRBV19 and TRBJ1-5. From germline, CDR1 is LNHDA and CDR2 SQIVND (reference sequence). This CDR3 is built from 13 residues. The CDR3 sequence is CASSFPAMGPQHF.

This chain joins TRBV27 and TRBJ2-7; TCRdb names TRBD1, which stays unverified in the absence of DNA. Germline V lookup: CDR1 MNHEY, CDR2 SMNVEV (reference sequence). This CDR3 contains 15 residues. The CDR3 sequence: CASNSPGQGTYEQYF.

The rearrangement joins TRBV5-1 to TRBJ1-2; TCRdb selects TRBD1, and the lack of DNA leaves this call unchecked. Germline CDR1 reads SGHRS; CDR2 reads YFSETQ. CDR3 length: 16 amino acids. The CDR3 loop reads CASSSGTGGANYGYTF.

The chain recombines TRBV20-1 with TRBJ2-3; TCRdb returns TRBD1, unconfirmable since there is no DNA. The CDR3 has 14 residues. CDR1 and CDR2 from the germline V gene are DFQATT and SNEGSKA (reference sequence). CDR3 protein: CSAPPTGITDTQYF.

The chain joins TRBV6-1 to TRBJ1-1; without DNA, the TCRdb call of TRBD1 cannot be checked. The CDR3 sequence is 14 residues long. Germline V gene lookup returns CDR1 MNHNS and CDR2 SASEGT. The CDR3 reads CATRGDPMNTEAFF.

The chain employs TRBV7-9 and TRBJ2-7; TCRdb's assignment of TRBD2 cannot be checked, as there is no DNA. The germline CDR1 and CDR2 sequences are SEHNR and FQNEAQ (reference sequence). The CDR3 is 18 residues long. The CDR3 sequence: CASSPRVGPAAGSYEQYF.

The rearrangement joins TRBV12-3 or TRBV12-4 to TRBJ2-1; TCRdb gives TRBD2 as the D gene, but with no DNA this cannot be confirmed. The CDR3 covers 13 residues. CDR3 protein: CASYGALYNEQFF.

The chain carries TRBV7-9 and TRBJ2-7; TCRdb calls TRBD1, which cannot be checked without DNA. CDR3 length equals 15 residues. Germline assignment: CDR1 SEHNR and CDR2 FQNEAQ (reference sequence). CDR3 loop: CASSSRGTVSHEQYF.

This sequence joins TRBV12-3 or TRBV12-4 and TRBJ2-7; without DNA, the TCRdb call of TRBD1 cannot be checked. The CDR3 is 14 residues long. CDR3 residues: CASTPQDRLAEQYF.

The rearrangement links TRBV7-9 to TRBJ2-5; TCRdb reports TRBD1, a call that lacks DNA to check it against. Germline V gene data show CDR1 as SEHNR and CDR2 as FQNEAQ (reference sequence). This CDR3 has 14 residues. The CDR3 sequence is CATERGWGSETQYF.

The rearrangement joins TRBV5-1 to TRBJ2-5; TCRdb's assignment of TRBD2 cannot be checked, as there is no DNA. The CDR3 consists of 15 residues. Per the germline V gene, CDR1 is SGHRS and CDR2 is YFSETQ. The CDR3 loop is CASSLGTRIEETQYF.

This chain joins TRBV11-3 and TRBJ2-5. The CDR3 is 14 residues long. Germline V lookup: CDR1 SGHNT, CDR2 YENEEA. The CDR3 reads CASSVRTYQETQYF.

The chain uses TRBV5-1 and TRBJ1-1; TCRdb's D gene call, TRBD1, goes unchecked for lack of DNA. The germline gives CDR1 SGHRS, CDR2 YFSETQ. The CDR3 totals 16 residues. This CDR3 is CASSLIQQGKDTEAFF.

This chain joins TRBV6-2 or TRBV6-3 and TRBJ1-1; TCRdb's D gene call, TRBD1, goes unchecked for lack of DNA. The CDR3 consists of 12 residues. Germline V gene sequence: CDR1 MNHEY, CDR2 SVGEGT. The CDR3 here is CASSYSTGRAFF.

J is TRBJ2-2 and V is TRBV5-1. Germline CDR1 is SGHRS and CDR2 is YFSETQ. This CDR3 comprises 14 residues. CDR3 sequence reads: CASSLKVSGGELFF.